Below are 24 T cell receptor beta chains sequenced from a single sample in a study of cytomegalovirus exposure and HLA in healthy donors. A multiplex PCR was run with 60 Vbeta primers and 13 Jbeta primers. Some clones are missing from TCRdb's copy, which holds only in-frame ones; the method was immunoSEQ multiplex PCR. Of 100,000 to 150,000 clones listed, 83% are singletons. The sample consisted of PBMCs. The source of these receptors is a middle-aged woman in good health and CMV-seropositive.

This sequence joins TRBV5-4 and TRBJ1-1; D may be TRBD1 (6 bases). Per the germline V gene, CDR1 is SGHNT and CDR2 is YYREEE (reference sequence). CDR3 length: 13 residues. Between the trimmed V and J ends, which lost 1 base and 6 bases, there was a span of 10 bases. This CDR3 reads CASSLTRGSEAFF. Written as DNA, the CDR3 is TGTGCCAGCAGCTTGACCAGGGGCTCTGAAGCTTTCTTT.

The CDR3 reads CASSFQRSGSTDTQYF. The CDR3 bases are TGTGCCAGCAGCTTCCAGAGGTCGGGAAGCACAGATACGCAGTATTTT. V usage is TRBV7-9 and J usage is TRBJ2-3, with D maybe TRBD2 (5 bases). V shed 3 bases and J shed 0 bases, with 13 bases lying between them. Germline V lookup: CDR1 SEHNR, CDR2 FQNEAQ (reference sequence). The CDR3 totals 16 residues.

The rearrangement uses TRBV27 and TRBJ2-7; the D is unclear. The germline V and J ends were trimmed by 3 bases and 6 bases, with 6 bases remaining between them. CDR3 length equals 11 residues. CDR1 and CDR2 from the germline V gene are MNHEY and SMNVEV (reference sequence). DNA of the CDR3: TGTGCCAGCAGTTTCGGAGCCGAGCAGTACTTC. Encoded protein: CASSFGAEQYF.

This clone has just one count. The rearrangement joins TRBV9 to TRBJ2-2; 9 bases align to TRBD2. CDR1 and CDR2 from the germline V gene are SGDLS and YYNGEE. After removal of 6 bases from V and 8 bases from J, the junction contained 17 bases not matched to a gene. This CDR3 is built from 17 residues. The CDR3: CASTPTPGAGGPGELFF. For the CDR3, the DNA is TGTGCCAGCACCCCGACCCCAGGGGCGGGAGGGCCTGGGGAGCTGTTTTTT. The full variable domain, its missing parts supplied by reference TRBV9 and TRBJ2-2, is DSGVTQTPKHLITATGQRVTLRCSPRSGDLSVYWYQQSLDQGLQFLIQYYNGEERAKGNILERFSAQQFPDLHSELNLSSLELGDSALYFCASTPTPGAGGPGELFFGEGSRLTVL.

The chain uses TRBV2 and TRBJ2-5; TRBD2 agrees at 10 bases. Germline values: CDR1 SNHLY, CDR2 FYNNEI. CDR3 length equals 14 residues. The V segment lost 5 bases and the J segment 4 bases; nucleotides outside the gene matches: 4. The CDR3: CASSQASGRETQYF. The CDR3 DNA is TGTGCCAGCAGTCAGGCTAGCGGGAGAGAGACCCAGTACTTC.

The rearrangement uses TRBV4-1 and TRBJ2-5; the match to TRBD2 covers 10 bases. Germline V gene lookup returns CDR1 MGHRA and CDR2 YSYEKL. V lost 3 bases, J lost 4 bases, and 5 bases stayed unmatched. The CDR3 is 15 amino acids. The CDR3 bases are TGCGCCAGCAGCCACGTGGGACTAGCGCCAGAGACCCAGTACTTC. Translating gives CASSHVGLAPETQYF.

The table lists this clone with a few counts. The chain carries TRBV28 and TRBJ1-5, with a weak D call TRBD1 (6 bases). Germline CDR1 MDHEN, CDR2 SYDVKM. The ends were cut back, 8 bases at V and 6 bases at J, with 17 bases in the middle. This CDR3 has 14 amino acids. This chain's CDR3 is CASDIGGGGQPQHF. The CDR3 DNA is TGTGCCAGCGACATCGGGGGGGGCGGTCAGCCCCAGCATTTT. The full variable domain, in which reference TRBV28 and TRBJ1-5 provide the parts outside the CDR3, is DVKVTQSSRYLVKRTGEKVFLECVQDMDHENMFWYRQDPGLGLRLIYFSYDVKMKEKGDIPEGYSVSREKKERFSLILESASTNQTSMYLCASDIGGGGQPQHFGDGTRLSIL.

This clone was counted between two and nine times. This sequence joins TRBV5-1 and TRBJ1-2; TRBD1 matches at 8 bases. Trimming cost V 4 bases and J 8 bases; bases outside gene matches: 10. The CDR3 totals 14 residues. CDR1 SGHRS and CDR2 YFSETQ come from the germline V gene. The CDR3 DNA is TGCGCCAGCAGCCCCACCGGGACAGGCCAAGGCTACACCTTC. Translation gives CASSPTGTGQGYTF.

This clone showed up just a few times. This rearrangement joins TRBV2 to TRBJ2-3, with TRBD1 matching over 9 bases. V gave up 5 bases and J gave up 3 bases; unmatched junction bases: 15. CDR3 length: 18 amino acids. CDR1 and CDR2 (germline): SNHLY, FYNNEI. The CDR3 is CASSTPVGRDRVTDTQYF. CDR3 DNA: TGTGCCAGCAGTACCCCTGTGGGGCGGGACAGGGTGACAGATACGCAGTATTTT. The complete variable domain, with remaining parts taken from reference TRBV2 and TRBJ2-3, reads EPEVTQTPSHQVTQMGQEVILRCVPISNHLYFYWYRQILGQKVEFLVSFYNNEISEKSEIFDDQFSVERPDGSNFTLKIRSTKLEDSAMYFCASSTPVGRDRVTDTQYFGPGTRLTVL.

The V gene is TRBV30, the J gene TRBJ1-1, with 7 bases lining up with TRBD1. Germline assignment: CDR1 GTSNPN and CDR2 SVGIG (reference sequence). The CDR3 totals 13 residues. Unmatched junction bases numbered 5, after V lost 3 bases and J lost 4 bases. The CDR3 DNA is TGTGCCTGGAGCCTGGGGACAGCCACTGAAGCTTTCTTT. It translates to CAWSLGTATEAFF.

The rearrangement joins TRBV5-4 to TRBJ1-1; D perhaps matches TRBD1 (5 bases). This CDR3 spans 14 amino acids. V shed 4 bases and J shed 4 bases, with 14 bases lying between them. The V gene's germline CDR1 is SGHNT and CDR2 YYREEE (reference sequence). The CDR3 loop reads CASSPGGWITEAFF. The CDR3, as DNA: TGTGCCAGCAGCCCGGGGGGATGGATCACTGAAGCTTTCTTT.

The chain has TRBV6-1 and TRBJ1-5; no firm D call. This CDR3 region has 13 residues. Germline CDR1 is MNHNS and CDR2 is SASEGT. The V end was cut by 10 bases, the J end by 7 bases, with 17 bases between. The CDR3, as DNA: TGTGCCACCGCTGGTCAACGGGGACAGCCCCAGCATTTT. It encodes CATAGQRGQPQHF.

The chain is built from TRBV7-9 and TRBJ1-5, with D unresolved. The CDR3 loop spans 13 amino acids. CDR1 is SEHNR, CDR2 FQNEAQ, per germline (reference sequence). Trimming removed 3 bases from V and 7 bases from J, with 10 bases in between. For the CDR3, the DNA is TGTGCCAGCAGCTTCGGCGAGGCCCAGCCCCAGCATTTT. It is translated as CASSFGEAQPQHF. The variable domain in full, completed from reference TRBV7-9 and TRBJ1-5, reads DTGVSQNPRHKITKRGQNVTFRCDPISEHNRLYWYRQTLGQGPEFLTYFQNEAQLEKSRLLSDRFSAERPKGSFSTLEIQRTEQGDSAMYLCASSFGEAQPQHFGDGTRLSIL.

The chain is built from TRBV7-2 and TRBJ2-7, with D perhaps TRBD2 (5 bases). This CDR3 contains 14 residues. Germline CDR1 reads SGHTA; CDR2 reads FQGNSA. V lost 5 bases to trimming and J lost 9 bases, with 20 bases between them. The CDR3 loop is CASSPNLGVSPQYF. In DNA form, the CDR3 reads TGTGCCAGCAGCCCAAACTTGGGAGTCTCCCCGCAGTACTTC.

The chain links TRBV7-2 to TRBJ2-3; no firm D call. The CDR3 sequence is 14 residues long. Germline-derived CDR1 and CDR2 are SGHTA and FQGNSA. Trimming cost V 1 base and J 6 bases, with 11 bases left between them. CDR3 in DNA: TGTGCCAGCAGCTTAGATGGCCGTTGGGATACGCAGTATTTT. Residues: CASSLDGRWDTQYF.

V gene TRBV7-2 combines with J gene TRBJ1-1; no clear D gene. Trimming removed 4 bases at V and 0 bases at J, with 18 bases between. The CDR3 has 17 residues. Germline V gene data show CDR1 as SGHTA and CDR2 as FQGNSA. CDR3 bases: TGTGCCAGCAGCTATGCCCCGCCAGCGATGATGAACACTGAAGCTTTCTTT. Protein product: CASSYAPPAMMNTEAFF.

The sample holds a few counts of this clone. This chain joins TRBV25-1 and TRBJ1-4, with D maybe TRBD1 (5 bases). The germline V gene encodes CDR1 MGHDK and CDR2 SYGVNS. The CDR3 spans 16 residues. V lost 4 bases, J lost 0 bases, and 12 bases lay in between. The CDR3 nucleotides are TGTGCCAGCAGTGTCAGGGTTGGGGCAACTAATGAAAAACTGTTTTTT. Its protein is CASSVRVGATNEKLFF. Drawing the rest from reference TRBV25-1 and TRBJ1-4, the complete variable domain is EADIYQTPRYLVIGTGKKITLECSQTMGHDKMYWYQQDPGMELHLIHYSYGVNSTEKGDLSSESTVSRIRTEHFPLTLESARPSHTSQYLCASSVRVGATNEKLFFGSGTQLSVL.

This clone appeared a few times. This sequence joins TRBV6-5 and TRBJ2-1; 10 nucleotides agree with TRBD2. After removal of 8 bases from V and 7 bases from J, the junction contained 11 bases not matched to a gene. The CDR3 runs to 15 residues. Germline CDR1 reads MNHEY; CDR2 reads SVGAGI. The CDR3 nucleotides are TGTGCCAGCGGTCCTATGGGACTAGCGAGAAATGAGCAGTTCTTC. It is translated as CASGPMGLARNEQFF.

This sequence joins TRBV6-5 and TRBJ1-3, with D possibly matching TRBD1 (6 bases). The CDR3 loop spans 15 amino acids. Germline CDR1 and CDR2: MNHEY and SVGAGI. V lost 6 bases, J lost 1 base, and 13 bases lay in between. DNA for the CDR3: TGTGCCAGCAGGCACGAACAGGGTTCTGGAAACACCATATATTTT. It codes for CASRHEQGSGNTIYF.

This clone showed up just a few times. The CDR3 DNA follows: TGTGCCAGCAGCCCTACGGGACTAGCGGACTCCTACAATGAGCAGTTCTTC. Protein sequence: CASSPTGLADSYNEQFF. The V gene is TRBV7-2, the J gene TRBJ2-1, with 11 bases aligning to TRBD2. The J segment lost 0 bases and the V segment lost 5 bases, leaving 6 bases of the junction unmatched. This CDR3 spans 17 amino acids. Per germline, CDR1 SGHTA and CDR2 FQGNSA.

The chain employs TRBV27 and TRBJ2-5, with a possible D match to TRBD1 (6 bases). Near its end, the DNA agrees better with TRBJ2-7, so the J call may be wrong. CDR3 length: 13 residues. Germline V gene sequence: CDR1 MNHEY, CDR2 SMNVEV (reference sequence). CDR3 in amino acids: CASSLFQGYEQYF. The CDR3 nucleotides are TGTGCCAGCAGTTTATTTCAGGGGTACGAGCAGTACTTC.

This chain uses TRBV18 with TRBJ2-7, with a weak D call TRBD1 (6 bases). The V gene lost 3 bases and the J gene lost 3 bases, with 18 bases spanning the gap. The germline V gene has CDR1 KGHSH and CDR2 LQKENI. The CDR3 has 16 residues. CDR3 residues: CASSPSSGLDSYEQYF. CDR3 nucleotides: TGTGCCAGCTCACCTAGTTCCGGTCTGGACAGCTACGAGCAGTACTTC.

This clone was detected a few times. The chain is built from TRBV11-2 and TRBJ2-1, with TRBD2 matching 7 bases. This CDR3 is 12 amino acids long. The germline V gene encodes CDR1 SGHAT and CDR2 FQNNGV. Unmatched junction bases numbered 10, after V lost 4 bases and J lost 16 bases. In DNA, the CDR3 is TGTGCCAGCAGCTCCCTAGCGGAAGAGCGATTCTTC. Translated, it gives CASSSLAEERFF.

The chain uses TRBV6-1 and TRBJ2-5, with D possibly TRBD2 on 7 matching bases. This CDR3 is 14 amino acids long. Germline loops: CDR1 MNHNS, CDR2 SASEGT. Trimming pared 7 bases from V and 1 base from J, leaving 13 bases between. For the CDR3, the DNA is TGTGCCAGCATGAGGGGGGGGCCCCAAGAGACCCAGTACTTC. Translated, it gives CASMRGGPQETQYF.